The 2 T cell receptor beta chains listed next were all sequenced from one sample in a study of naive and memory T cell subsets. Two oligonucleotides, mixed equimolar, formed the beta constant-region primer covering TRBC1 and TRBC2. MiXCR, run by TCRdb on the UMI-ligation and nested PCR reads, gives a single entry per CDR3 protein. The table records around 40,000 distinct CDR3 sequences, 10% to 15% of them present only once. The sequenced sample was effector memory CD4+ T cells from blood. Subset indicated: effector memory, CD45RA- CD27-. Receptors originate from a human donor in good health.

CDR3 sequence (DNA): TGTGCCAGCAGCTTGGACCCAAGCTCTGCAGGGACCGGGGAGCTGTTTTTT. Translation: CASSLDPSSAGTGELFF. This rearrangement joins TRBV5-4 to TRBJ2-2, with D perhaps matching TRBD1 (5 bases). The CDR3 is 17 amino acids. Between the trimmed V and J ends, which lost 0 bases and 5 bases, there was a span of 17 bases. Germline V gene lookup returns CDR1 SGHNT and CDR2 YYREEE (reference sequence).

The chain joins TRBV5-4 to TRBJ2-5; maybe TRBD2 (6 bases). V lost 0 bases, J lost 3 bases, and 21 bases lay in between. Germline-derived CDR1 and CDR2 are SGHNT and YYREEE (reference sequence). The CDR3 length is 18 residues. The CDR3 is CASSLEIPLAKREETQYF. The CDR3 DNA reads as TGTGCCAGCAGCTTGGAAATCCCCCTAGCGAAGAGGGAAGAGACCCAGTACTTC.